This TCR beta chain was sequenced during a study of blood T cell repertoires in COVID-19. About the research overall: The United States, Italy and Spain provided the acute and convalescent COVID-19 samples. The analysed material was cDNA or gDNA that came from T cells, B-cell-depleted T cells, or PBMCs.

The CDR3 extends over 13 amino acids. The germline CDR1 and CDR2 sequences are GTSNPN and SVGIG (reference sequence). Between the trimmed V and J ends, which lost 3 bases and 1 base, there was a span of 9 bases. Original handling: Cell counts per sample came from amplifying reference gene primers. Profiling relied on immunoSEQ multiplex PCR, and the TCRdb table lists in-frame clones only, not all of them. V and J calls and clone size are as listed in that table; D and trimming were resolved from the DNA. The table includes 95,000 to 100,000 clones, roughly 86% detected once. The sequence derives from a woman aged 25 to 39 with acute or convalescent COVID-19. The J gene is TRBJ1-2, the V gene TRBV30, with D perhaps TRBD1 (5 bases). The sequencing sample was made of peripheral blood. Written as DNA, the CDR3 is TGTGCCTGGAGGGACACGCTTAACTATGGCTACACCTTC. Protein: CAWRDTLNYGYTF. Drawing the rest from reference TRBV30 and TRBJ1-2, the complete variable domain is SQTIHQWPATLVQPVGSPLSLECTVEGTSNPNLYWYRQAAGRGLQLLFYSVGIGQISSEVPQNLSASRPQDRQFILSSKKLLLSDSGFYLCAWRDTLNYGYTFGSGTRLTVV.